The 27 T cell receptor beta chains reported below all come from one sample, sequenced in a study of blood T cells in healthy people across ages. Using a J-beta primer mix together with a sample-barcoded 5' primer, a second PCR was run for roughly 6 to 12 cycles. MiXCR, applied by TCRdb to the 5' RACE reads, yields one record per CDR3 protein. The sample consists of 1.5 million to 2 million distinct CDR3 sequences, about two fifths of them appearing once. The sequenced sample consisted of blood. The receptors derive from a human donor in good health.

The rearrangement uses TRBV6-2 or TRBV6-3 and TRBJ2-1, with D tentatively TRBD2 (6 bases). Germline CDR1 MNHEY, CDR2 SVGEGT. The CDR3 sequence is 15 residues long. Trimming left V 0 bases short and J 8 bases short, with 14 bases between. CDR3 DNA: TGTGCCAGCAGTTACTCGATCCTAGCGAACGATGAGCAGTTCTTC. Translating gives CASSYSILANDEQFF.

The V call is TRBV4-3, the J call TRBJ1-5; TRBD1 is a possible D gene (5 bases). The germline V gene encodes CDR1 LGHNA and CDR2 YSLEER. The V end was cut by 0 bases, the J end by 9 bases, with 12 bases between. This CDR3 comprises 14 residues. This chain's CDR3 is CASSQDRGGGPQHF. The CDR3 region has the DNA TGCGCCAGCAGCCAAGATAGGGGTGGGGGGCCCCAGCATTTT.

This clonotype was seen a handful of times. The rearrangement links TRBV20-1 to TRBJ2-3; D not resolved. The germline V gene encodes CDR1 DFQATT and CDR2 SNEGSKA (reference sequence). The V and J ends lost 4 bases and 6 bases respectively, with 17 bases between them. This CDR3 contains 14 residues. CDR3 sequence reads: CSATTVTVRDTQYF. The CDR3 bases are TGCAGTGCTACGACTGTGACGGTCAGGGATACGCAGTATTTT.

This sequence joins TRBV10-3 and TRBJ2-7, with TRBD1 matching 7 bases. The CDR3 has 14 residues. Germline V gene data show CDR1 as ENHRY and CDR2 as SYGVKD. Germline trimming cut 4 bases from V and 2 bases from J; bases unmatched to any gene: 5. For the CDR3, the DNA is TGTGCCATCAGTGTCCGGGACAGAACCTACGAGCAGTACTTC. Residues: CAISVRDRTYEQYF.

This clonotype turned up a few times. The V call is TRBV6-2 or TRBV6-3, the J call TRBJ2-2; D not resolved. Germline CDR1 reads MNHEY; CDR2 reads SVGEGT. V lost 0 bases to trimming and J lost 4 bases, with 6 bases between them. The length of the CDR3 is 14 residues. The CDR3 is CASSYSGRTGELFF. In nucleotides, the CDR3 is TGTGCCAGCAGTTACTCGGGTCGCACCGGGGAGCTGTTTTTT.

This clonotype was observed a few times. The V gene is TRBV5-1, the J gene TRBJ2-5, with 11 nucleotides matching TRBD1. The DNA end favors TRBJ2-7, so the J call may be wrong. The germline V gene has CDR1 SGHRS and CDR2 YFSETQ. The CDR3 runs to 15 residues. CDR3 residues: CASSPPGQGGNEQYF. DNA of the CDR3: TGCGCCAGCAGCCCCCCGGGACAGGGGGGGAACGAGCAGTACTTC.

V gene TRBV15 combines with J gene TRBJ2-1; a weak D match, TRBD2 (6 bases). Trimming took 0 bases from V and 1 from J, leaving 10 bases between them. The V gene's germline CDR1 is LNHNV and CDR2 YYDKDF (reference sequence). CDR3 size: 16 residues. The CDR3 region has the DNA TGTGCCACCAGCAGAGAAGGCGGGATTTCCTACAATGAGCAGTTCTTC. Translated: CATSREGGISYNEQFF.

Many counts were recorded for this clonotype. Written as DNA, the CDR3 is TGCAGCGTTGACCCACAAGGGGTAGGCTACGAGCAGTACTTC. This translates into CSVDPQGVGYEQYF. The gene calls are TRBV29-1 and TRBJ2-7, with a weak D call TRBD1 (5 bases). Trimming stripped 3 bases from V and 3 bases from J, with 15 bases between. This CDR3 has 14 amino acids. Germline-derived CDR1 and CDR2 are SQVTM and ANQGSEA.

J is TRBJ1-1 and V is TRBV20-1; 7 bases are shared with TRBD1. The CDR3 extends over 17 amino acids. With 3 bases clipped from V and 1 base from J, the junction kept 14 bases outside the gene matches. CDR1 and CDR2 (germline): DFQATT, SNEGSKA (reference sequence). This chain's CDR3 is CSASTRARGQGNTEAFF. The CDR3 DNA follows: TGCAGTGCTAGTACCCGAGCGAGGGGGCAGGGGAACACTGAAGCTTTCTTT.

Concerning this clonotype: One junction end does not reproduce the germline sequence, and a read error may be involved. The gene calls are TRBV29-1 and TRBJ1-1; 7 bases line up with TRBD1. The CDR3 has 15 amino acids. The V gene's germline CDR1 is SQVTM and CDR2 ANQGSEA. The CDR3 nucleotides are TGCAGCGTTGGGTACAGGGGATTGGAAAACACTAAAGCTTTCTTT. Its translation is CSVGYRGLENTKAFF.

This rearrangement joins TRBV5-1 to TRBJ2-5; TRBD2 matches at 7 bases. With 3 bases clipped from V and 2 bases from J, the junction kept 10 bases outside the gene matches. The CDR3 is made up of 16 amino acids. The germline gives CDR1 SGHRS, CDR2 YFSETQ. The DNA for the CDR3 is TGCGCCAGCAGCTCAGGGAGGGCGGGGAGGCAAGAGACCCAGTACTTC. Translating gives CASSSGRAGRQETQYF.

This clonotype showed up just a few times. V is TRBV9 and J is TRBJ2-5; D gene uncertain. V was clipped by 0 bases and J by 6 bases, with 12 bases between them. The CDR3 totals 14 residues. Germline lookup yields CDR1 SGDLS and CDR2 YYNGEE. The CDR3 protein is CASSVGAGQQTQYF. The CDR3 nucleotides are TGTGCCAGCAGCGTAGGTGCAGGTCAACAGACCCAGTACTTC.

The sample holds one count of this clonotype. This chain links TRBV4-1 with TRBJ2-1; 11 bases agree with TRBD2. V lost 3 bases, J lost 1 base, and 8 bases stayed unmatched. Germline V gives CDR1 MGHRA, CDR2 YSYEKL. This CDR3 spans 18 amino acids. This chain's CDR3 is CASSHPTGTSGSYNEQFF. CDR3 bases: TGCGCCAGCAGCCATCCGACCGGGACTAGCGGATCCTACAATGAGCAGTTCTTC.

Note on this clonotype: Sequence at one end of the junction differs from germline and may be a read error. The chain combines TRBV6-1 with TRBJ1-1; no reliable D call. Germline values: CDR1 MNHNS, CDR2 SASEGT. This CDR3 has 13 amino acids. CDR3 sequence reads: CAISEGLSTEAFF. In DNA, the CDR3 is TGTGCCATCAGTGAAGGCTTGAGCACTGAAGCTTTCTTT.

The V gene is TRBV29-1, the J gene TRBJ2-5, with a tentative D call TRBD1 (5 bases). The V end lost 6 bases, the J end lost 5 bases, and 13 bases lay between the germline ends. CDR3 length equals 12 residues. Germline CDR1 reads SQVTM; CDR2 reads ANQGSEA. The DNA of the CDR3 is TGCAGCGTCACAACCTCAGGGGAGACCCAGTACTTC. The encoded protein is CSVTTSGETQYF.

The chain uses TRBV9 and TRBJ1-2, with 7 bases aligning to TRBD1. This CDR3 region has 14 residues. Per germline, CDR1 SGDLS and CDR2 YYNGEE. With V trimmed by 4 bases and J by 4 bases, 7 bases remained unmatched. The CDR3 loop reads CASSFSTGPYGYTF. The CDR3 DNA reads TGTGCCAGCAGCTTTTCGACAGGGCCCTATGGCTACACCTTC. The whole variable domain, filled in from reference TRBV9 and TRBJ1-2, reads DSGVTQTPKHLITATGQRVTLRCSPRSGDLSVYWYQQSLDQGLQFLIQYYNGEERAKGNILERFSAQQFPDLHSELNLSSLELGDSALYFCASSFSTGPYGYTFGSGTRLTVV.

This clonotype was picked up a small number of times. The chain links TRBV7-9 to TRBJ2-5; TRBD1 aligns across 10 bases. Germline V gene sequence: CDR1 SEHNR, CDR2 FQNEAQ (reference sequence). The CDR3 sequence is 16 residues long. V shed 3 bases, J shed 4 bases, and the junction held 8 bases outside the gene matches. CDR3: CASSFGDRGGGETQYF. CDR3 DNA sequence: TGTGCCAGCAGCTTTGGGGACAGGGGCGGTGGAGAGACCCAGTACTTC.

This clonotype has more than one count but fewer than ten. This chain's CDR3 is CASSLAGENYNEQFF. The CDR3 bases are TGTGCCAGCAGCTTAGCGGGGGAGAATTACAATGAGCAGTTCTTC. The J gene is TRBJ2-1, the V gene TRBV7-9; D possibly matches TRBD1 or TRBD2 (5 bases each). This CDR3 comprises 15 residues. In germline, CDR1 is SEHNR, CDR2 FQNEAQ (reference sequence). The V gene lost 0 bases and the J gene lost 4 bases, with 10 bases spanning the gap.

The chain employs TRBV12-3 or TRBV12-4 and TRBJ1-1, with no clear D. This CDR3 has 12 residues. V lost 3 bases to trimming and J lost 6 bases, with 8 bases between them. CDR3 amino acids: CASSFRTAEAFF. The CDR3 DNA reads TGTGCCAGCAGTTTCCGGACTGCTGAAGCTTTCTTT.

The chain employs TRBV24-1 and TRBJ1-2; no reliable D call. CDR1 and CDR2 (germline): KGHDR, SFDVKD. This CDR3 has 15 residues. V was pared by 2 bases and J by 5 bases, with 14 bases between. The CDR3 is CATSDSTPRGYGYTF. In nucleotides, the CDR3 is TGTGCCACCAGTGATTCGACACCCCGAGGGTATGGCTACACCTTC.

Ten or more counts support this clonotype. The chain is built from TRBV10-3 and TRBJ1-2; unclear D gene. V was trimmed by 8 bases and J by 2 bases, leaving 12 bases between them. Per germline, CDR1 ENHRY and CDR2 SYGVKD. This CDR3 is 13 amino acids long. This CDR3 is CAIGQDLNYGYTF. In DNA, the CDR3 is TGTGCCATCGGGCAAGACCTAAACTATGGCTACACCTTC.

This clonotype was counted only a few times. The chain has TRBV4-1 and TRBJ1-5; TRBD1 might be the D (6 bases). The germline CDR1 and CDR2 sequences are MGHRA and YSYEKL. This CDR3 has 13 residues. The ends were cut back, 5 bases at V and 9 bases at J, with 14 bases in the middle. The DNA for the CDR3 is TGCGCCAGCAGCAACTCAGGGGTAGGGCCCCAGCATTTT. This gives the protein CASSNSGVGPQHF.

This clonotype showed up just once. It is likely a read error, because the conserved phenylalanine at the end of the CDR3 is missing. The chain's CDR3 is CASSPVGDSYGYTL. CDR3 nucleotide sequence: TGTGCCAGCAGCCCGGTGGGGGACTCCTATGGCTACACCTTA. This chain joins TRBV7-2 and TRBJ1-2; TRBD1 is a possible D gene (5 bases). There are 14 residues in the CDR3. Trimming took 5 bases from V and 4 from J, leaving 14 bases between them. Germline CDR1 SGHTA, CDR2 FQGNSA.

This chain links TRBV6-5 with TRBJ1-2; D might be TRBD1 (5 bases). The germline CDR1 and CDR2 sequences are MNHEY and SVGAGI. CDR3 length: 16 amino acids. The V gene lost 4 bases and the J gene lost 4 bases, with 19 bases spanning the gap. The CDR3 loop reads CASSFDQGGTIYGYTF. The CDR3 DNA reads TGTGCCAGCAGTTTCGACCAGGGAGGCACTATCTATGGCTACACCTTC.

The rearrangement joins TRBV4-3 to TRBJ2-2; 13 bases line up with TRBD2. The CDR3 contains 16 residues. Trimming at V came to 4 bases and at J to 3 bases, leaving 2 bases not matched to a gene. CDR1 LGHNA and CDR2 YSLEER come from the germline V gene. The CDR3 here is CASSPGTSGDTGELFF. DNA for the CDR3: TGCGCCAGCAGCCCAGGGACTAGCGGGGACACCGGGGAGCTGTTTTTT.

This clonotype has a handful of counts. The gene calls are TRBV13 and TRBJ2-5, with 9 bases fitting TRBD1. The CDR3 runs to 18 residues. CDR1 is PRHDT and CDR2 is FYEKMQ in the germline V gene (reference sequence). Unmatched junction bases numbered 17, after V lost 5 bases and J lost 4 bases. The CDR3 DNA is TGTGCCAGCAGCCCTACCCCGGGACAGGGAAGGGGAGGAGAGACCCAGTACTTC. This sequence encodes CASSPTPGQGRGGETQYF. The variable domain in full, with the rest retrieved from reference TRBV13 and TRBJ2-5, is AAGVIQSPRHLIKEKRETATLKCYPIPRHDTVYWYQQGPGQDPQFLISFYEKMQSDKGSIPDRFSAQQFSDYHSELNMSSLELGDSALYFCASSPTPGQGRGGETQYFGPGTRLLVL.

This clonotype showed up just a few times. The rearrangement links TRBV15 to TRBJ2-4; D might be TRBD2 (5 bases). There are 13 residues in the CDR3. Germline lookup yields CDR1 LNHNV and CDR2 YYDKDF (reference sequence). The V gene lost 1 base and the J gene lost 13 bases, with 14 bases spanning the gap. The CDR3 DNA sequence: TGTGCCACCAGCAGAGGTTCAACGAGGGAGCAGTACTTC. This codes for CATSRGSTREQYF.